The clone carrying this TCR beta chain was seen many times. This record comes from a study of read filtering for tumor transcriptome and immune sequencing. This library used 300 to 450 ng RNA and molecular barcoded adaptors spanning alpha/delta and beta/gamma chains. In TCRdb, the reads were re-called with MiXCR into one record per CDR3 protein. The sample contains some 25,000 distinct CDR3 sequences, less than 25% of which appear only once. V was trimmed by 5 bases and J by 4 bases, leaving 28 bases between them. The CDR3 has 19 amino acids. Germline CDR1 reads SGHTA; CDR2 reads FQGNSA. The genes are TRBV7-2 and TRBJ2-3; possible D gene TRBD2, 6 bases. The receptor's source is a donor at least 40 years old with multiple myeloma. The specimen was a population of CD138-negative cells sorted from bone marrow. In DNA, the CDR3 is TGTGCCAGCAGCCAACCAAAAATAAGACTAGAAGGGTGGGCAGATACGCAGTATTTT. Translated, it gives CASSQPKIRLEGWADTQYF.